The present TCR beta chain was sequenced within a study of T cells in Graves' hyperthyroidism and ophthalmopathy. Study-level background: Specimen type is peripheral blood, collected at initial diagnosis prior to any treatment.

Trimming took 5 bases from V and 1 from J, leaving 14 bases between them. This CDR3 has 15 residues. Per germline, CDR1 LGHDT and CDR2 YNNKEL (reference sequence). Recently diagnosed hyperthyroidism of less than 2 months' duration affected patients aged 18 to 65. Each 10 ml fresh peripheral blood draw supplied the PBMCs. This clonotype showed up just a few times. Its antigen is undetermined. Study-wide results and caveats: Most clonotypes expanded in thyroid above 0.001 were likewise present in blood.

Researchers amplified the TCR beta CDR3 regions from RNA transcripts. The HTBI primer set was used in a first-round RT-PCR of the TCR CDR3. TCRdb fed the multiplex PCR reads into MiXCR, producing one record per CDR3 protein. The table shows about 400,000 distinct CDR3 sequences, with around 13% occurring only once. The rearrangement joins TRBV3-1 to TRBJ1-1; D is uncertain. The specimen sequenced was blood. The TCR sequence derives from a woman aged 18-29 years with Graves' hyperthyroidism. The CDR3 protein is CASSSGSVSNTEAFF. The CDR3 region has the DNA TGTGCCAGCAGCTCGGGGTCTGTTTCGAACACTGAAGCTTTCTTT.